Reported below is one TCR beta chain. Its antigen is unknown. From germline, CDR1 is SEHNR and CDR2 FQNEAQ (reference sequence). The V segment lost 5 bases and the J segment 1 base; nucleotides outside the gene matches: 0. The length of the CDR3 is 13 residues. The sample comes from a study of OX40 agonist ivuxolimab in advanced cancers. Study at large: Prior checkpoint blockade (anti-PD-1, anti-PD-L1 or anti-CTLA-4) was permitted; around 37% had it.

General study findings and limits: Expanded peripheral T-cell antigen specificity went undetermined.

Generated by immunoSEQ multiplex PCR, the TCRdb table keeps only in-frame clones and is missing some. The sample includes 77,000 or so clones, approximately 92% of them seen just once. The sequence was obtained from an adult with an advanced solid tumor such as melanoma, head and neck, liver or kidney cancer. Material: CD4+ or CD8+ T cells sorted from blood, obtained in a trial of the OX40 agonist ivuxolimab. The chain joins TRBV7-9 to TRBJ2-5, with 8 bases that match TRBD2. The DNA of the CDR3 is TGTGCCAGCAGCGGGACTAGCCAAGAGACCCAGTACTTC. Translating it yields CASSGTSQETQYF.